Below, 4 T cell receptor beta chains from the same sample are listed, as sequenced in a study of cytomegalovirus exposure and HLA in healthy donors. Amplification used 60 Vbeta primers and 13 Jbeta primers. The data were produced by immunoSEQ multiplex PCR, yet TCRdb's version contains in-frame clones alone and is incomplete. The sample lists 100,000 to 150,000 clones; 15% were seen once. The sequenced material came from PBMCs. The origin of the receptors is a woman aged 18-30 years in good health and CMV-seronegative.

The genes are TRBV5-1 and TRBJ1-4; 10 nucleotides agree with TRBD1. The germline V gene encodes CDR1 SGHRS and CDR2 YFSETQ. V dropped 3 bases and J dropped 7; count of bases not matched to a gene: 9. This CDR3 has 16 amino acids. The CDR3 sequence is CASSWKPDRGIEKLFF. In DNA, the CDR3 is TGCGCCAGCAGCTGGAAACCGGACAGGGGGATTGAAAAACTGTTTTTT.

This clone was seen more than once but under ten times. The rearrangement joins TRBV7-3 to TRBJ1-1; D may be TRBD1 (6 bases). Trimming cost V 5 bases and J 0 bases, with 16 bases left between them. Germline CDR1 and CDR2: SGHTA and FQGTGA. The CDR3 consists of 16 residues. CDR3 nucleotides: TGTGCCAGCAGCCCCTACAGGGTGGACATGAACACTGAAGCTTTCTTT. This translates into CASSPYRVDMNTEAFF. The full variable domain, rest sourced from reference TRBV7-3 and TRBJ1-1, is GAGVSQTPSNKVTEKGKYVELRCDPISGHTALYWYRQSLGQGPEFLIYFQGTGAADDSGLPNDRFFAVRPEGSVSTLKIQRTERGDSAVYLCASSPYRVDMNTEAFFGQGTRLTVV.

This clone appeared a few times. The rearrangement uses TRBV19 and TRBJ2-7; 7 nucleotides line up with TRBD1. Germline CDR1 is LNHDA and CDR2 is SQIVND (reference sequence). This CDR3 is 15 amino acids long. With V trimmed by 1 base and J by 1 base, 4 bases remained unmatched. CDR3 DNA sequence: TGTGCCAGTAGTATAGGGGACAGTTCTTCCTACGAGCAGTACTTC. This gives the protein CASSIGDSSSYEQYF. The entire variable domain, with the rest obtained from reference TRBV19 and TRBJ2-7, is as follows: DGGITQSPKYLFRKEGQNVTLSCEQNLNHDAMYWYRQDPGQGLRLIYYSQIVNDFQKGDIAEGYSVSREKKESFPLTVTSAQKNPTAFYLCASSIGDSSSYEQYFGPGTRLTVT.

Only a few counts were recorded for this clone. The chain employs TRBV5-1 and TRBJ2-5, with 9 nucleotides matching TRBD1. Germline V CDR1 and CDR2: SGHRS, YFSETQ. This CDR3 region has 17 residues. With V trimmed by 3 bases and J by 5 bases, 14 bases remained unmatched. The CDR3 region has the DNA TGCGCCAGCAGCTCCCTGCCGGGTACAGGGGGCGCGGAGACCCAGTACTTC. Its translation is CASSSLPGTGGAETQYF. Combining the CDR3 with reference TRBV5-1 and TRBJ2-5 gives the whole variable domain KAGVTQTPRYLIKTRGQQVTLSCSPISGHRSVSWYQQTPGQGLQFLFEYFSETQRNKGNFPGRFSGRQFSNSRSEMNVSTLELGDSALYLCASSSLPGTGGAETQYFGPGTRLLVL.